The source of this TCR beta chain is a study of T cell repertoires in cytomegalovirus infection. This clonotype was counted between two and nine times. Its antigen is not identified. Study findings and constraints: Ex vivo responses were dominated by HLA-C-restricted CMV-specific TCR beta clonotypes.

The CDR3 runs to 12 residues. Germline loops: CDR1 SNHLY, CDR2 FYNNEI. Trimming left V 6 bases short and J 9 bases short, with 12 bases between. Using its own MiXCR run on the reads, TCRdb lists one record per CDR3 protein. This sample yields more than 150,000 distinct CDR3 sequences, of which about 21% are seen a single time; under 3.5% belongs to the top ten. The sample was PBMCs. V gene TRBV2 combines with J gene TRBJ2-1; D possibly matches TRBD1 or TRBD2 (5 bases each). The clonotype comes from a human donor in good health (CMV status not recorded). Some clones in this sample may be carry-over from other donors' samples. The CDR3 loop is CASSGDDGEQFF. The CDR3, as DNA: TGTGCCAGCAGCGGGGACGACGGTGAGCAGTTCTTC.